A single sample gave rise to the 18 T cell receptor beta chains below, sequenced in a study of blood T cell repertoires in COVID-19. The repertoire was sequenced with immunoSEQ multiplex PCR; TCRdb's copy has only in-frame clones and lacks some. Of about 150,000 clones listed, approximately 78% are singletons. Sequencing used peripheral blood. These receptors were taken from a human donor with acute or convalescent COVID-19. The donor label of this sample is uncertain.

The V gene is TRBV15, the J gene TRBJ1-2; 7 bases align to TRBD1. CDR1 and CDR2 (germline): LNHNV, YYDKDF (reference sequence). Losses at the gene ends were 1 base for V and 7 bases for J; bases not matched to a gene: 9. This CDR3 comprises 15 residues. DNA for the CDR3: TGTGCCACCAGCAGAGCCCGCGACAGGGTCCTTGGCTACACCTTC. Amino acids: CATSRARDRVLGYTF.

This sequence joins TRBV7-2 and TRBJ2-3, with TRBD1 identical over 10 bases. CDR3 size: 17 residues. The V and J ends lost 4 bases and 8 bases, in that order; junction bases with no gene match: 15. CDR1 is SGHTA, CDR2 FQGNSA, per germline. Here the CDR3 DNA reads TGTGCCAGCAGCTCCAGGGACAGGGGCCTTCAAAGTGGTACGCAGTATTTT. Encoded protein: CASSSRDRGLQSGTQYF.

The V call is TRBV28, the J call TRBJ2-7; 8 bases line up with TRBD1. This CDR3 has 13 residues. V was pared by 4 bases and J by 10 bases, with 9 bases of the junction left unmatched. CDR1 is MDHEN, CDR2 SYDVKM, per germline. The CDR3 region has the DNA TGTGCCAGCAGTTCCGGGACAGGTACGGTACAGTACTTC. Translated, it gives CASSSGTGTVQYF.

The genes are TRBV28 and TRBJ1-5; D is ambiguous. The V end lost 5 bases, the J end lost 0 bases, and 11 bases lay between the germline ends. Germline lookup yields CDR1 MDHEN and CDR2 SYDVKM. The CDR3 is 15 residues long. The DNA for the CDR3 is TGTGCCAGCAGTCCCGGGTACATTAGCAATCAGCCCCAGCATTTT. It codes for CASSPGYISNQPQHF.

V usage is TRBV29-1 and J usage is TRBJ1-2; D possibly corresponds to TRBD1 (5 bases). CDR1 is SQVTM and CDR2 is ANQGSEA in the germline V gene. There are 14 residues in the CDR3. Trimming pared 7 bases from V and 5 bases from J, leaving 20 bases between. The CDR3 reads CSAPGGSGQYGYTF. CDR3 sequence (DNA): TGCAGCGCCCCGGGGGGGTCGGGGCAATATGGCTACACCTTC.

The chain uses TRBV5-6 and TRBJ1-1; 9 bases match TRBD1. With V trimmed by 5 bases and J by 5 bases, 10 bases remained unmatched. CDR1 and CDR2 (germline): SGHDT, YYEEEE. The CDR3 runs to 15 residues. CDR3 amino acids: CASSLYRGQNTEAFF. CDR3 bases: TGTGCCAGCAGTTTATACAGGGGGCAAAATACTGAAGCTTTCTTT.

This rearrangement joins TRBV4-3 to TRBJ1-2; perhaps TRBD1 as D (5 bases). Deletions cut 1 base from V and 0 bases from J, with 9 bases between. Per the germline V gene, CDR1 is LGHNA and CDR2 is YSLEER. The CDR3 spans 15 residues. DNA of the CDR3: TGCGCCAGCAGCCAAGCAGGGCCAGCTAACTATGGCTACACCTTC. It yields the protein CASSQAGPANYGYTF.

The rearrangement uses TRBV2 and TRBJ2-3; D is perhaps TRBD2 (6 bases). Trimming left V 6 bases short and J 5 bases short, with 12 bases between. Germline V gene sequence: CDR1 SNHLY, CDR2 FYNNEI. This CDR3 contains 13 residues. The CDR3 region has the DNA TGTGCCAGCAGGACTAGTTTGAGAGATACGCAGTATTTT. This codes for CASRTSLRDTQYF.

The genes are TRBV6-5 and TRBJ2-7; the D is unclear. The CDR3 sequence is 14 residues long. Trimming took 4 bases from V and 2 from J, leaving 12 bases between them. Germline assignment: CDR1 MNHEY and CDR2 SVGAGI. In DNA form, the CDR3 reads TGTGCCAGCAGTTTTTTCGCAGGTACCTACGAGCAGTACTTC. Encoded protein: CASSFFAGTYEQYF.

The V gene is TRBV2, the J gene TRBJ1-5; D uncertain. The CDR3 has 14 residues. Trimming left V 8 bases short and J 3 bases short, with 14 bases between. The V gene's germline CDR1 is SNHLY and CDR2 FYNNEI. DNA for the CDR3: TGTGCCAGCCGAATGGGGAGGGCCAATCAGCCCCAGCATTTT. Translation gives CASRMGRANQPQHF.

The table lists this clone with a few counts. This chain connects TRBV21-1 to TRBJ2-6; the tabulated D call, TRBD1, remains unverified against the DNA. TRBV21-1 is a documented pseudogene. The CDR3 covers 20 residues. DNA of the CDR3: TGTGCCAGCAGCAAAGAACTGGGCAGGGTGGTAACCTCTGGGGCCAACGTCCTGACTTTC. Amino acid sequence: CASSKELGRVVTSGANVLTF.

CDR3 in DNA: TGCGCCAGCAGCCAAGAACAGGCTGTGATCTACGAGCAGTACTTC. Protein: CASSQEQAVIYEQYF. The chain is built from TRBV4-1 and TRBJ2-7; weak D call: TRBD1 (5 bases). V shed 0 bases and J shed 3 bases, with 12 bases lying between them. The germline CDR1 and CDR2 sequences are MGHRA and YSYEKL. The CDR3 spans 15 residues.

The table lists this clone with a count of one. The CDR3 is CASSESGAPRYGYTF. The CDR3 DNA follows: TGTGCCAGCAGTGAGTCAGGGGCCCCAAGATATGGCTACACCTTC. The chain joins TRBV25-1 to TRBJ1-2, with D possibly matching TRBD1 (6 bases). Germline lookup yields CDR1 MGHDK and CDR2 SYGVNS. The ends were cut back, 3 bases at V and 5 bases at J, with 16 bases in the middle. This CDR3 has 15 amino acids.

The V and J genes are TRBV5-6 and TRBJ2-7, with D possibly matching TRBD2 (6 bases). From germline, CDR1 is SGHDT and CDR2 YYEEEE. CDR3 length: 13 residues. V was trimmed by 3 bases and J by 5 bases, leaving 12 bases between them. CDR3 residues: CASSSPRRDEQYF. CDR3 nucleotide sequence: TGTGCCAGCAGCTCGCCCAGGAGGGACGAGCAGTACTTC. The variable domain in full, completed from reference TRBV5-6 and TRBJ2-7, reads DAGVTQSPTHLIKTRGQQVTLRCSPKSGHDTVSWYQQALGQGPQFIFQYYEEEERQRGNFPDRFSGHQFPNYSSELNVNALLLGDSALYLCASSSPRRDEQYFGPGTRLTVT.

The chain is built from TRBV13 and TRBJ2-7, with D hard to call. There are 18 residues in the CDR3. The V gene lost 2 bases and the J gene lost 0 bases, with 20 bases spanning the gap. Germline values: CDR1 PRHDT, CDR2 FYEKMQ (reference sequence). The CDR3 DNA is TGTGCCAGCAGCTTATACAACCCCTCAGACACAATCTCCTACGAGCAGTACTTC. Translating gives CASSLYNPSDTISYEQYF. The full variable domain, with the rest looked up from reference TRBV13 and TRBJ2-7, is AAGVIQSPRHLIKEKRETATLKCYPIPRHDTVYWYQQGPGQDPQFLISFYEKMQSDKGSIPDRFSAQQFSDYHSELNMSSLELGDSALYFCASSLYNPSDTISYEQYFGPGTRLTVT.

The V call is TRBV5-4, the J call TRBJ2-2, with D possibly being TRBD2 (5 bases). V lost 3 bases and J lost 5, with 20 bases in between. There are 17 residues in the CDR3. CDR1 is SGHNT and CDR2 is YYREEE in the germline V gene (reference sequence). The CDR3 reads CASSSGLPWGGTGELFF. Here the CDR3 DNA reads TGTGCCAGCAGCTCAGGACTCCCCTGGGGTGGAACCGGGGAGCTGTTTTTT.

The rearrangement joins TRBV14 to TRBJ2-2; 7 bases align to TRBD2. Germline trimming cut 1 base from V and 5 bases from J; bases unmatched to any gene: 1. The germline gives CDR1 SGHDN, CDR2 FVKESK. The CDR3 sequence is 14 residues long. CDR3 bases: TGTGCCAGCAGCCAAGTCGGGGGGACCGGGGAGCTGTTTTTT. Its protein is CASSQVGGTGELFF.

The V call is TRBV19, the J call TRBJ1-1; 12 nucleotides line up with TRBD1. Trimming at V came to 4 bases and at J to 1 base, leaving 4 bases not matched to a gene. The CDR3 covers 16 residues. Germline V gene lookup returns CDR1 LNHDA and CDR2 SQIVND (reference sequence). This chain's CDR3 is CASSRGQGAWNTEAFF. The CDR3 region has the DNA TGTGCCAGTAGTAGGGGACAGGGGGCATGGAACACTGAAGCTTTCTTT.